One sample yielded the 13 T cell receptor beta chains listed below, sequenced in a study of T cells expressing NK-cell markers. TCRdb derives one entry per CDR3 protein from the 5' RACE reads, leaving out DNA. The sample table sets out a few hundred thousand distinct CDR3 sequences. Sequencing was done on a sample of blood T cells: a sorted CD56 or NKG2C T cell subset, CD4+ or CD8+ T cells, or bulk PBMC T cells (not recorded which). These TCRs come from a man between 18 and 69 years old in good health.

J is TRBJ1-2 and V is TRBV6-6; the D gene TCRdb calls, TRBD1, cannot be checked with no DNA. Germline V gene data show CDR1 as MNHNY and CDR2 as SVGAGI (reference sequence). The CDR3 is 13 residues long. CDR3 in amino acids: CASSNGGARGYTF.

The chain carries TRBV12-3 or TRBV12-4 and TRBJ1-3; without DNA, the TCRdb call of TRBD1 cannot be checked. CDR3 length: 14 amino acids. CDR3 region: CASSWTGGGNTIYF.

V is TRBV6-5 and J is TRBJ2-7; TCRdb's D gene call, TRBD2, goes unchecked for lack of DNA. From germline, CDR1 is MNHEY and CDR2 SVGAGI. The CDR3 runs to 17 residues. The CDR3 spells CASSRLRGAQTRYEQYF.

This chain uses TRBV12-3 or TRBV12-4 with TRBJ2-3; TCRdb's D gene call, TRBD1, goes unchecked for lack of DNA. The CDR3 length is 15 residues. The CDR3 sequence is CASSGFRGRTDTQYF.

This chain uses TRBV5-1 with TRBJ2-7; with no DNA, the TCRdb D assignment of TRBD1 cannot be verified. Germline CDR1 is SGHRS and CDR2 is YFSETQ. The CDR3 runs 15 residues. The CDR3: CASSPWTGLLYEQYF.

The chain has TRBV5-1 and TRBJ1-1; the D gene TCRdb calls, TRBD1, cannot be checked with no DNA. CDR3 length: 16 residues. Germline V gene sequence: CDR1 SGHRS, CDR2 YFSETQ. The CDR3 reads CASSLGGQGFLAEAFF.

The chain employs TRBV5-1 and TRBJ1-6; with no DNA, the TCRdb D assignment of TRBD1 cannot be verified. Germline CDR1 SGHRS, CDR2 YFSETQ. CDR3 length: 15 amino acids. This CDR3 is CASSYGTGWLSPLHF.

The gene calls are TRBV6-5 and TRBJ1-6. Germline CDR1 reads MNHEY; CDR2 reads SVGAGI. This CDR3 spans 13 amino acids. CDR3 sequence reads: CASSYSGRPPLHF.

This sequence joins TRBV6-1 and TRBJ2-3; TCRdb's D gene call, TRBD2, goes unchecked for lack of DNA. Germline loops: CDR1 MNHNS, CDR2 SASEGT. CDR3 length equals 15 residues. This chain's CDR3 is CASKSGGAGSDTQYF.

The CDR3 loop reads CASSPQDPRGYGYTF. The chain has TRBV28 and TRBJ1-2; the D call from TCRdb, TRBD1, cannot be confirmed without DNA. The germline V gene encodes CDR1 MDHEN and CDR2 SYDVKM. The CDR3 is made up of 15 amino acids.

This chain links TRBV7-8 with TRBJ2-7; the TCRdb D gene call, TRBD1, has no DNA to confirm it. CDR3 size: 17 residues. Germline V gene lookup returns CDR1 SGHVS and CDR2 FQNEAQ. CDR3 residues: CASRPRAGQGHSYEQYF. The variable domain in full, completed from reference TRBV7-8 and TRBJ2-7, reads GAGVSQSPRYKVAKRGQDVALRCDPISGHVSLFWYQQALGQGPEFLTYFQNEAQLDKSGLPSDRFFAERPEGSVSTLKIQRTQQEDSAVYLCASRPRAGQGHSYEQYFGPGTRLTVT.

The rearrangement joins TRBV20-1 to TRBJ1-1; no DNA is available, so the TRBD1 call from TCRdb remains unchecked. The CDR3 sequence is 15 residues long. CDR1 DFQATT and CDR2 SNEGSKA come from the germline V gene (reference sequence). The CDR3 spells CSARDPLGTNAEAFF.

The chain links TRBV4-2 to TRBJ2-3; with no DNA, the TCRdb D assignment of TRBD2 cannot be verified. The germline gives CDR1 LGHNA, CDR2 YNFKEQ. There are 16 residues in the CDR3. The CDR3 is CASSQAATGTSAAPYF.